This note documents a single TCR beta chain sequence. The target of this receptor is not known. The input lacks base qualities; no much larger clone sits a single base away. The meaning of the sample's treatment or condition label: allogeneic hematopoietic cell transplantation with graft depleted of TCRalphabeta T cells and CD19 B cells. The transplant recipients were children given TCRalphabeta/CD19-depleted allogeneic hematopoietic cell grafts. CDR3 length: 14 amino acids, cysteine to phenylalanine. Only the CDR3 DNA is retained, 42 bases long and in frame from the first base. V loses 0 bases at its end and J loses 7 bases; junction bases beyond the gene matches: 6. CDR1 SGHRS and CDR2 YFSETQ are derived from the germline V gene. This specimen belongs to a study of T-cell reconstitution after alpha-beta-depleted transplantation in children listed by TCRdb under 2016. Background on the whole study: Using TCR repertoire profiling, the study quantitatively followed how T-cell immune reconstitution unfolded in children after TCRalphabeta/CD19-depleted allogeneic hematopoietic cell transplantation. Results the study describes overall, beyond this receptor: The apparently early alphabetaT-cell count recovery about two months after transplant was reportedly dependent on only several hundred rapidly expanded clones derived from non-depleted graft cells. The frequencies of hyperexpanded clones fell over the following months, and after one year, T-cell counts and TCRbeta diversity were mostly attributed to newly produced T cells. In some patients, high TCRbeta diversity at day 60 was attributed to recipient T cells and intrathymic progenitors that had survived conditioning.

The library was obtained by PCR. TCRdb shows the sequencer as Illumina HiSeq 2500. TCR libraries were prepared with molecular barcoding, using unique molecular identifiers to normalize TCRbeta repertoire quantification. The raw public data were reprocessed by TCRdb itself: fastp quality trimming at Q25, MiXCR clonotype calling, in-frame beta chains only. A single entry per CDR3 protein holds the most common genes and DNA from its merged rows. For this sample the table gives some 120,000 distinct CDR3 sequences, of which 8% to 10% were detected only once. The ten largest clones add up to under 30% of the sample.

This sequence uses TRBV5-1 and TRBJ2-7; the central 8 bases match TRBD1. Here the sequenced sample was PBMCs, mostly from graft donor cells, taken 180 days after TCRalphabeta/CD19-depleted stem cell transplant. The sequence was collected from a girl less than two years old who had a stem cell transplant for combined immunodeficiency, so the T cells may come from the graft donor. The nucleotides read TGCGCCAGCAGCTTGGCCGGACAGGGAAGGGAGCAGTACTTC. Its coded protein is CASSLAGQGREQYF.